This TCR beta chain is from a study of T cells after somatic rescue of genetic block. Germline lookup yields CDR1 LGHNA and CDR2 YNFKEQ. The CDR3 length is 18 residues. The V gene lost 3 bases and the J gene lost 1 base, with 19 bases spanning the gap. Data came from immunoSEQ multiplex PCR; TCRdb stores just in-frame clones and leaves some out. In the table there are about 14,000 clones, less than 75% of which are singletons. Sequenced sample: peripheral blood mononuclear cells (PBMCs). This sequence joins TRBV4-2 and TRBJ1-3; no clear D. This sequence originates from a man aged 18 to 35. CDR3 protein: CASSHIPSAYPSGNTIYF. The CDR3 nucleotides read TGTGCCAGCAGCCATATACCCTCAGCTTATCCTTCTGGAAACACCATATATTTT.